This section outlines one T cell receptor beta chain sequence together with its context. Its antigen is as yet unknown. Method: immunoSEQ multiplex PCR; TCRdb's copy keeps in-frame clones and lacks some. The sample lists 200,000 to 300,000 clones, around 87% seen once, with 1.2% in the top ten. This record comes from a study of cytomegalovirus exposure and HLA in healthy donors. Study-wide context: A subsequent analysis stated that the 120 or so validation repertoires were run on the same platform as the approximately 610 first-cohort repertoires. The study, taken as a whole, reports: Some public TCRs appeared in many individuals, while most sequences were rare. Investigators reported some 150 TCR beta chains as tied to cytomegalovirus. According to a subsequent analysis, TCR clusters from the first cohort were inclined to appear together in the 110 or so validation repertoires.

The J segment lost 5 bases and the V segment lost 4 bases, leaving 20 bases of the junction unmatched. Germline CDR1 SGHRS, CDR2 YFSETQ. The CDR3 loop spans 20 amino acids. The sample comprised PBMCs. The TCR originated in a woman in her twenties or thirties in good health and CMV-seropositive. The V and J genes are TRBV5-1 and TRBJ2-3; 12 bases fit TRBD2. The CDR3 sequence is CASSPLGTSGPTGARDTQYF. CDR3 DNA sequence: TGCGCCAGCAGCCCGTTAGGGACTAGCGGGCCCACAGGAGCCAGAGATACGCAGTATTTT.